What follows is one T cell receptor beta chain and its context. What it binds is not known. Each sample had two DNA replicates, approximately 0.49 ug blood or about 1.5 ug tissue. TCRdb's table, derived via immunoSEQ multiplex PCR, lists solely in-frame clones and lacks some. The profile shows fewer than 30,000 clones, 80% of them singletons. Germline CDR1 is SGHTA and CDR2 is FQGNSA. The CDR3 sequence is 17 residues long. V lost 0 bases and J lost 5; bases outside the gene matches: 9. The sample is drawn from a study of early stage breast cancer tumors. General study findings and limits: Blood repertoires resembled normal breast more than tumor.

The sequenced sample was blood. The source of this sequence is a person in their sixties or seventies with breast cancer. The V and J genes are TRBV7-2 and TRBJ2-3; 9 positions agree with TRBD1. The chain's CDR3 is CASSLALRTGDIDTQYF. The CDR3 DNA sequence: TGTGCCAGCAGCTTAGCGCTGCGGACAGGGGATATAGATACGCAGTATTTT.